One sample yielded the 11 T cell receptor beta chains listed below, sequenced in a study of identical twins. TCRdb processed the 5' RACE reads anew with MiXCR; each CDR3 protein has one entry. The repertoire holds 200,000 to 250,000 distinct CDR3 sequences, over 13% seen once, with approximately 8.2% in the top ten. The sample was memory (CD45RO+) T cells sorted from blood. The source of these receptors is a woman younger than 30 in good health.

This clonotype came up many times. The chain couples TRBV3-1 to TRBJ2-1, with D unresolved. Trimming stripped 2 bases from V and 7 bases from J, with 9 bases between. Germline V lookup: CDR1 LGHDT, CDR2 YNNKEL (reference sequence). This CDR3 region has 13 residues. CDR3: CASSQLYSNEQFF. Here the CDR3 DNA reads TGTGCCAGCAGCCAATTGTACTCTAATGAGCAGTTCTTC.

This chain uses TRBV24-1 with TRBJ2-1; D is possibly TRBD1 (6 bases). Per the germline V gene, CDR1 is KGHDR and CDR2 is SFDVKD. Trimming pared 3 bases from V and 6 bases from J, leaving 14 bases between. CDR3 length equals 15 residues. CDR3 nucleotides: TGTGCCACCAGTGATCCCAGGGGTGCGGGCAATGAGCAGTTCTTC. Translated: CATSDPRGAGNEQFF.

This clonotype occurred a few times. The chain joins TRBV11-2 to TRBJ2-5, with TRBD2 matching over 11 bases. This CDR3 contains 16 residues. Per germline, CDR1 SGHAT and CDR2 FQNNGV. Unmatched junction bases numbered 8, after V lost 5 bases and J lost 3 bases. The CDR3 nucleotides are TGTGCCAGCAGCCCCAGTCTAGCGGGGGGCGAAGAGACCCAGTACTTC. It encodes CASSPSLAGGEETQYF.

The V gene is TRBV5-1, the J gene TRBJ1-5; no reliable D call. The CDR3 length is 13 residues. Trimming took 0 bases from V and 3 from J, leaving 4 bases between them. In germline, CDR1 is SGHRS, CDR2 YFSETQ. The CDR3 loop reads CASSLDNNQPQHF. Written as DNA, the CDR3 is TGCGCCAGCAGCTTGGACAACAATCAGCCCCAGCATTTT. The whole variable domain, filled in from reference TRBV5-1 and TRBJ1-5, reads KAGVTQTPRYLIKTRGQQVTLSCSPISGHRSVSWYQQTPGQGLQFLFEYFSETQRNKGNFPGRFSGRQFSNSRSEMNVSTLELGDSALYLCASSLDNNQPQHFGDGTRLSIL.

The chain uses TRBV7-2 and TRBJ1-1; 7 bases fit TRBD1. The CDR3 covers 14 residues. Germline CDR1 SGHTA, CDR2 FQGNSA. V lost 0 bases to trimming and J lost 5 bases; unmatched junction nucleotides: 3. The CDR3 sequence is CASSLADRVTEAFF. CDR3 DNA: TGTGCCAGCAGCTTAGCCGACAGGGTTACTGAAGCTTTCTTT.

In its sample, this clonotype was seen many times. The rearrangement links TRBV3-1 to TRBJ2-5; D is perhaps TRBD2 (6 bases). V was cut by 5 bases and J by 4 bases, with 17 bases left in between. CDR1 and CDR2 from the germline V gene are LGHDT and YNNKEL (reference sequence). The CDR3 loop spans 15 amino acids. CDR3 loop: CASSSSQGGGETQYF. In nucleotides, the CDR3 is TGTGCCAGCAGCTCATCGCAGGGAGGAGGAGAGACCCAGTACTTC.

Concerning this clonotype: Sequence at one end of the junction differs from germline and may be a read error. CDR3 DNA sequence: TGTGCCAGGAGCTTCGGGCTCCACACCGGGGAGCTGTTTTTT. This translates into CARSFGLHTGELFF. The chain is built from TRBV5-6 and TRBJ2-2; D gene uncertain. CDR3 size: 14 residues. Germline CDR1 is SGHDT and CDR2 is YYEEEE.

This clonotype occurred a few times. This sequence joins TRBV20-1 and TRBJ2-7, with 10 bases aligning to TRBD2. The germline CDR1 and CDR2 sequences are DFQATT and SNEGSKA (reference sequence). The J segment lost 2 bases and the V segment lost 5 bases, leaving 3 bases of the junction unmatched. The CDR3 loop spans 13 amino acids. The CDR3 region is CSAALAGAYEQYF. For the CDR3, the DNA is TGCAGTGCTGCTCTAGCGGGGGCCTACGAGCAGTACTTC.

This clonotype was seen a handful of times. The rearrangement links TRBV12-3 or TRBV12-4 to TRBJ2-4, with 13 bases matching TRBD2. CDR3 size: 20 residues. The J segment lost 3 bases and the V segment lost 5 bases, leaving 16 bases of the junction unmatched. CDR3 residues: CASSPIGTSGTTLGKNIQYF. The DNA for the CDR3 is TGTGCCAGCAGTCCTATCGGGACTAGCGGGACCACTTTAGGCAAAAACATTCAGTACTTC.

There are a few counts of this clonotype. The chain recombines TRBV7-8 with TRBJ2-6, with TRBD1 matching 8 bases. The germline V gene has CDR1 SGHVS and CDR2 FQNEAQ. J lost 0 bases, V lost 5 bases, and 9 bases had no gene match. The CDR3 is 18 amino acids. As DNA, the CDR3 is TGTGCCAGCAGCCCGTGGGACAGGTCATACTCTGGGGCCAACGTCCTGACTTTC. Translation: CASSPWDRSYSGANVLTF.

In this sample, this clonotype turned up many times. CDR3 nucleotides: TGCGCCAGCAGCCACGGGACAGGTACCTACGAGCAGTACTTC. Translated: CASSHGTGTYEQYF. This chain uses TRBV5-1 with TRBJ2-7, with 8 bases fitting TRBD1. Germline CDR1 SGHRS, CDR2 YFSETQ. Trimming removed 4 bases from V and 2 bases from J; junction bases left unmatched: 5. CDR3 length equals 14 residues.